Below, 26 T cell receptor beta chains from the same sample are listed, as sequenced in a study of cytomegalovirus exposure and HLA in healthy donors. The PCR ran on 60 Vbeta and 13 Jbeta primers. Measured with immunoSEQ multiplex PCR; TCRdb has only the in-frame clones, and not every one. The sample lists 150,000 to 200,000 clones, roughly 79% seen once, with less than 2% in the top ten. What was sequenced was PBMCs. Receptors originate from a man aged 35 to 55 in good health and CMV-seronegative.

This clone was picked up one time. The chain has TRBV7-3 and TRBJ2-1; maybe TRBD1 (6 bases). V was clipped by 5 bases and J by 4 bases, with 9 bases between them. This CDR3 comprises 13 residues. Looked up from germline, CDR1 is SGHTA and CDR2 is FQGTGA. The CDR3 loop is CASSPGQYNEQFF. The CDR3 DNA is TGTGCCAGCAGCCCTGGACAGTACAATGAGCAGTTCTTC.

V usage is TRBV5-4 and J usage is TRBJ1-2, with D possibly matching TRBD1 (6 bases). CDR1 SGHNT and CDR2 YYREEE come from the germline V gene (reference sequence). CDR3 size: 16 residues. V lost 1 base and J lost 1, with 14 bases in between. The CDR3 sequence: CASSLRGARVNYGYTF. The DNA for the CDR3 is TGTGCCAGCAGCTTGCGGGGGGCGCGGGTTAACTATGGCTACACCTTC. Full variable domain (remainder filled in from reference TRBV5-4 and TRBJ1-2): ETGVTQSPTHLIKTRGQQVTLRCSSQSGHNTVSWYQQALGQGPQFIFQYYREEENGRGNFPPRFSGLQFPNYSSELNVNALELDDSALYLCASSLRGARVNYGYTFGSGTRLTVV.

V usage is TRBV6-4 and J usage is TRBJ1-2; D perhaps matches TRBD1 (6 bases). The CDR3 has 15 residues. V lost 0 bases, J lost 5 bases, and 13 bases lay in between. CDR1 MRHNA and CDR2 SNTAGT come from the germline V gene. CDR3 coding DNA: TGTGCCAGCAGTGACTCGACAGGAAGGGGGTATGGCTACACCTTC. Protein: CASSDSTGRGYGYTF.

The chain joins TRBV19 to TRBJ1-2; D is uncertain. The CDR3 has 14 residues. CDR1 LNHDA and CDR2 SQIVND come from the germline V gene (reference sequence). The V gene lost 3 bases and the J gene lost 8 bases, with 16 bases spanning the gap. For the CDR3, the DNA is TGTGCCAGTAGTATTAACAGAGGGATGCTGGGCTACACCTTC. Amino acids: CASSINRGMLGYTF.

The V call is TRBV19, the J call TRBJ1-1; D ambiguous. CDR1 and CDR2 (germline): LNHDA, SQIVND (reference sequence). Trimming removed 3 bases at V and 2 bases at J, with 10 bases between. This CDR3 comprises 14 residues. The CDR3 DNA is TGTGCCAGTAGTATTAGCATCGTAAACACTGAAGCTTTCTTT. It is translated as CASSISIVNTEAFF.

The table lists this clone with a few counts. Other nucleotide sequences in the sample specify the same CDR3. This rearrangement joins TRBV11-3 to TRBJ2-3; 13 positions agree with TRBD2. The trim removed 5 bases at V and 2 bases at J, leaving 4 bases unmatched. Germline V gene lookup returns CDR1 SGHNT and CDR2 YENEEA. The CDR3 runs to 16 residues. The CDR3 loop is CASSLGTSGTTDTQYF. For the CDR3, the DNA is TGTGCCAGCAGCCTAGGGACTAGCGGGACCACAGATACGCAGTATTTT.

The V gene is TRBV7-8, the J gene TRBJ2-3; 11 positions agree with TRBD2. The CDR3 contains 15 residues. V was clipped by 2 bases and J by 4 bases; unmatched bases: 2. Germline values: CDR1 SGHVS, CDR2 FQNEAQ. The CDR3 sequence is CASSLTSGSADTQYF. CDR3 sequence (DNA): TGTGCCAGCAGCTTAACTAGCGGGAGCGCAGATACGCAGTATTTT.

The chain combines TRBV11-2 with TRBJ2-1; D is uncertain. This CDR3 is built from 12 residues. Germline loops: CDR1 SGHAT, CDR2 FQNNGV. V gave up 3 bases and J gave up 8 bases, with 8 bases separating them. CDR3 bases: TGTGCCAGCAGCTTTCAAGCCCATGAGCAGTTCTTC. It is translated as CASSFQAHEQFF.

This clone was found a few times. The rearrangement uses TRBV28 and TRBJ2-7, with TRBD1 matching 8 bases. With V trimmed by 3 bases and J by 3 bases, 7 bases remained unmatched. Germline assignment: CDR1 MDHEN and CDR2 SYDVKM. The CDR3 is 15 amino acids. In DNA, the CDR3 is TGTGCCAGCAGTTTTACCGGGACAGGAGGCTACGAGCAGTACTTC. The encoded protein is CASSFTGTGGYEQYF.

This clone was recorded only once. The chain employs TRBV11-2 and TRBJ2-2; TRBD2 is a possible D gene (6 bases). From germline, CDR1 is SGHAT and CDR2 FQNNGV. The V end lost 5 bases, the J end lost 4 bases, and 8 bases lay between the germline ends. CDR3 length equals 13 residues. CDR3 nucleotide sequence: TGTGCCAGCAGCAGACTAGTCACCGGGGAGCTGTTTTTT. This codes for CASSRLVTGELFF.

The rearrangement joins TRBV7-6 to TRBJ1-2; the match to TRBD1 covers 9 bases. The ends lost 5 bases at V and 3 bases at J; junction bases unmatched: 4. The CDR3 totals 14 residues. Germline CDR1 SGHVS, CDR2 FNYEAQ. CDR3 nucleotide sequence: TGTGCCAGCAGCCCACGGACAGGGGACTATGGCTACACCTTC. Amino acids: CASSPRTGDYGYTF. The variable domain in full, with the rest retrieved from reference TRBV7-6 and TRBJ1-2, is GAGVSQSPRYKVTKRGQDVALRCDPISGHVSLYWYRQALGQGPEFLTYFNYEAQQDKSGLPNDRFSAERPEGSISTLTIQRTEQRDSAMYRCASSPRTGDYGYTFGSGTRLTVV.

This clone came up a few times. This sequence joins TRBV7-3 and TRBJ1-1; maybe TRBD1 (6 bases). The V gene's germline CDR1 is SGHTA and CDR2 FQGTGA. The length of the CDR3 is 14 residues. The ends were cut back, 6 bases at V and 6 bases at J, with 17 bases in the middle. The CDR3 sequence is CASSSGTPYAEAFF. The CDR3 DNA follows: TGTGCCAGCAGTTCCGGGACACCGTACGCTGAAGCTTTCTTT.

V is TRBV2 and J is TRBJ2-5; TRBD2 agrees at 7 bases. Matching the DNA end better, TRBJ2-7 makes the J call doubtful. This CDR3 is built from 13 residues. Per germline, CDR1 SNHLY and CDR2 FYNNEI. CDR3 in amino acids: CASRREFGYEQYF. The CDR3 nucleotides are TGTGCCAGCAGGCGGGAGTTTGGCTACGAGCAGTACTTC.

The V and J genes are TRBV19 and TRBJ2-3; 7 bases agree with TRBD2. Germline-derived CDR1 and CDR2 are LNHDA and SQIVND (reference sequence). The length of the CDR3 is 13 residues. Trimming removed 4 bases from V and 4 bases from J; junction bases left unmatched: 2. CDR3 region: CASSRTRADTQYF. The CDR3, as DNA: TGTGCCAGTAGTAGGACTAGGGCAGATACGCAGTATTTT.

This sequence joins TRBV7-3 and TRBJ2-5, with TRBD2 identical over 10 bases. The ends lost 2 bases at V and 2 bases at J; junction bases unmatched: 5. Germline V gene lookup returns CDR1 SGHTA and CDR2 FQGTGA. The CDR3 loop spans 16 amino acids. CDR3: CASSLLAGVNQETQYF. CDR3 DNA: TGTGCCAGCAGCTTACTAGCGGGAGTCAATCAAGAGACCCAGTACTTC.

The chain joins TRBV5-1 to TRBJ1-1, with 7 bases fitting TRBD1. Trimming cost V 4 bases and J 2 bases; bases outside gene matches: 8. Germline V gene lookup returns CDR1 SGHRS and CDR2 YFSETQ. The CDR3 sequence is 15 residues long. The CDR3: CASSPRQGLNTEAFF. DNA for the CDR3: TGCGCCAGCAGCCCCAGACAGGGTCTAAACACTGAAGCTTTCTTT.

This chain links TRBV6-5 with TRBJ1-5; 9 bases line up with TRBD1. Trimming removed 6 bases from V and 6 bases from J; junction bases left unmatched: 3. The CDR3 is 13 amino acids. Germline V lookup: CDR1 MNHEY, CDR2 SVGAGI. The CDR3 protein is CASRQGAGQPQHF. DNA for the CDR3: TGTGCCAGCAGACAGGGGGCGGGTCAGCCCCAGCATTTT.

The V call is TRBV11-1, the J call TRBJ2-7; the match to TRBD2 covers 7 bases. V shed 10 bases, J shed 5 bases, and the junction held 17 bases outside the gene matches. The CDR3 totals 15 residues. The V gene's germline CDR1 is SGHAT and CDR2 FQDESV (reference sequence). In DNA, the CDR3 is TGTGCCACCATACCCAGGAAGCGGGAACGGCACGAGCAGTACTTC. Translation: CATIPRKRERHEQYF.

The rearrangement uses TRBV9 and TRBJ1-2; TRBD1 aligns across 9 bases. Per the germline V gene, CDR1 is SGDLS and CDR2 is YYNGEE. The CDR3 is 12 amino acids. The V gene end was trimmed by 5 bases and the J gene end by 8 bases; junction bases not matched to a gene: 4. CDR3 amino acids: CASRGQGDGYTF. DNA of the CDR3: TGTGCCAGCAGGGGACAGGGAGACGGCTACACCTTC.

The gene calls are TRBV9 and TRBJ2-7; TRBD2 is a possible D gene (5 bases). Trimming removed 4 bases at V and 5 bases at J, with 13 bases between. CDR1 is SGDLS, CDR2 YYNGEE, per germline. The CDR3 has 13 amino acids. DNA for the CDR3: TGTGCCAGCAGCCCCCGGACTTTCCACGAGCAGTACTTC. Translating it yields CASSPRTFHEQYF.

This CDR3 reads CASSLGADPNRHYGYTF. CDR3 nucleotide sequence: TGTGCCAGCAGTTTAGGGGCAGATCCGAACCGACACTATGGCTACACCTTC. The V call is TRBV27, the J call TRBJ1-2, with D possibly matching TRBD1 (5 bases). Germline CDR1 is MNHEY and CDR2 is SMNVEV (reference sequence). V was cut by 2 bases and J by 3 bases, with 19 bases left in between. The CDR3 runs to 17 residues.

The chain is built from TRBV29-1 and TRBJ1-2, with D possibly matching TRBD1 (5 bases). Per germline, CDR1 SQVTM and CDR2 ANQGSEA. Trimming shortened V by 3 bases and J by 11 bases, and 13 bases separated the two germline ends. The CDR3 sequence is 11 residues long. CDR3 sequence reads: CSVDQGRGYTF. CDR3 DNA sequence: TGCAGCGTTGACCAGGGTAGGGGATACACCTTC.

The chain is built from TRBV14 and TRBJ2-1; possible D gene TRBD2, 7 bases. The CDR3 covers 15 residues. The germline gives CDR1 SGHDN, CDR2 FVKESK. Between the trimmed V and J ends, which lost 7 bases and 7 bases, there was a span of 20 bases. The DNA of the CDR3 is TGTGCCAGCACTAGGGGAGGGGGGCGGTTGAATGAGCAGTTCTTC. Its translation: CASTRGGGRLNEQFF.

The V gene is TRBV15, the J gene TRBJ2-7; D unclear. Germline V gives CDR1 LNHNV, CDR2 YYDKDF (reference sequence). The CDR3 contains 11 residues. V lost 11 bases and J 0 bases, leaving 8 bases between the germline ends. The CDR3 loop reads CAGVDSYEQYV. The DNA for the CDR3 is TGTGCCGGGGTGGACTCCTACGAGCAGTACGTC.

The chain links TRBV4-1 to TRBJ2-6, with 8 positions matching TRBD1. The junction had 14 bases not matched to a gene; V was cut back by 5 bases and J by 2 bases. Germline V gene lookup returns CDR1 MGHRA and CDR2 YSYEKL. The CDR3 has 19 amino acids. The DNA for the CDR3 is TGCGCCAGCAGCGGCCGGGACAGGTATATTTTAGCTGGGGCCAACGTCCTGACTTTC. Translation: CASSGRDRYILAGANVLTF.

V gene TRBV5-4 combines with J gene TRBJ2-7, with TRBD2 identical over 7 bases. After removal of 1 base from V and 6 bases from J, the junction contained 7 bases not matched to a gene. Germline V gene sequence: CDR1 SGHNT, CDR2 YYREEE (reference sequence). The CDR3 contains 14 residues. DNA of the CDR3: TGTGCCAGCAGCTTGCAACTAGCGACGGGCGAGCAGTACTTC. This codes for CASSLQLATGEQYF.